This paragraph covers one T cell receptor beta chain sequence. Its antigen is as yet unknown. The V gene lost 7 bases and the J gene lost 0 bases, with 16 bases spanning the gap. CDR1 LNHDA and CDR2 SQIVND come from the germline V gene (reference sequence). The CDR3 sequence is 15 residues long. This sample was included in a study of shared clonotypes between healthy human individuals. General study points: An anticipated effect of sequencing depth on clonotype sharing among donors was recognized. Incomplete sequencing of sorted subsets was indicated by rarefaction despite large depth. Estimated richness values were generally larger in naive subsets than in memory subsets.

Clones were sequenced by immunoSEQ multiplex PCR, and TCRdb holds only the in-frame ones, with some missing. The sample contains hundreds of thousands of clones, 95% to 98% of which appear only once. Terminally differentiated effector memory CD45RA+ cells were left out of the naive CD8 fraction, which was CD45RO-negative and positively selected for CCR7. The chain is built from TRBV19 and TRBJ2-7; either TRBD1 or TRBD2 may supply D (5 bases each). The sample consisted of naive CD8+ T cells sorted from blood. The receptor was isolated from a man between 25 and 39 years old in good health. DNA for the CDR3: TGTGCCAGTAAGACCCGGGACCGCAGCTCCTACGAGCAGTACTTC. Translated: CASKTRDRSSYEQYF.